This T cell receptor beta chain was profiled in a study of metastatic and nonmetastatic thyroid tumors. Turning to the study itself: Where malignant and benign thyroid patients were concerned, repertoires were compared across blood and tumor or nodule tissue.

All patients reached thyroid surgery having received no treatment beforehand. CDR1 and CDR2 (germline): SGHAT, FQNNGV. The CDR3 is made up of 17 amino acids. After removal of 5 bases from V and 7 bases from J, the junction contained 11 bases not matched to a gene. Within the sample, this clone is medium-sized. TCRdb re-clonotyped the PCR reads via MiXCR. The sample lists approximately 30,000 clones, roughly 4% seen once, with about 3.2% in the top ten. Input material: blood. The TCR originated in a male donor with papillary thyroid cancer or a benign thyroid nodule (not recorded which). Some clones in this sample may be carry-over from other donors' samples. The V call is TRBV11-2, the J call TRBJ2-2; 12 nucleotides align to TRBD2. CDR3 amino acids: CASSQIRLAGVGGELFF. CDR3 nucleotide sequence: TGTGCCAGCAGCCAAATCAGACTAGCGGGAGTTGGCGGGGAGCTGTTTTTT.